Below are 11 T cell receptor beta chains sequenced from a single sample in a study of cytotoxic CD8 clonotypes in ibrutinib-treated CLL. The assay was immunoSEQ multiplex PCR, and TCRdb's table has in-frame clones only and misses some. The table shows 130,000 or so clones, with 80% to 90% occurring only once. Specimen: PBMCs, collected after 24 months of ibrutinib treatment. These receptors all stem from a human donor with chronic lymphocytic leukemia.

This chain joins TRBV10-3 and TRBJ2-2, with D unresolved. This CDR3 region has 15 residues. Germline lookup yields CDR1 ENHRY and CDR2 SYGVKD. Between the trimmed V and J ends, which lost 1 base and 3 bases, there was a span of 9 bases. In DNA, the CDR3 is TGTGCCATCAGTGAGTATAAACCGGACACCGGGGAGCTGTTTTTT. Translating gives CAISEYKPDTGELFF.

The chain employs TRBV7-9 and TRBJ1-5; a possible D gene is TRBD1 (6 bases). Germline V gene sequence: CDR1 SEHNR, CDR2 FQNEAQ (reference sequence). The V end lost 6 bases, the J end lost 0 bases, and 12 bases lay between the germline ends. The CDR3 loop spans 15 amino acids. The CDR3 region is CASSRGANSNQPQHF. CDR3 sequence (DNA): TGTGCCAGCAGTCGGGGGGCCAATAGCAATCAGCCCCAGCATTTT.

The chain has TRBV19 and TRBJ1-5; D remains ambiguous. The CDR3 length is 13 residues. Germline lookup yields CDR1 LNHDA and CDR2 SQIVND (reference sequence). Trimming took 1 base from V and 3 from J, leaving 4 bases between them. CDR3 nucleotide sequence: TGTGCCAGTAGTATAGGTTACAATCAGCCCCAGCATTTT. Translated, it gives CASSIGYNQPQHF.

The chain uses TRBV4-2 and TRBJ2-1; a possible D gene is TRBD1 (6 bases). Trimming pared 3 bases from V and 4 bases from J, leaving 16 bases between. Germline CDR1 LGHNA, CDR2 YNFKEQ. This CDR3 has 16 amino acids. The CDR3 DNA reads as TGTGCCAGCAGCCAGGGCTCCGACAGGCCTTACAATGAGCAGTTCTTC. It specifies CASSQGSDRPYNEQFF.

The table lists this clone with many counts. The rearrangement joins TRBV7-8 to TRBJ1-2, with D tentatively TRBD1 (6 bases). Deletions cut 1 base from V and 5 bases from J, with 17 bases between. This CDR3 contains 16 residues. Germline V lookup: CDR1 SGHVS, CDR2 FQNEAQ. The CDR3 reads CASSLGGGQSIYGYTF. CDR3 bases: TGTGCCAGCAGCTTAGGTGGCGGACAGTCTATTTATGGCTACACCTTC.

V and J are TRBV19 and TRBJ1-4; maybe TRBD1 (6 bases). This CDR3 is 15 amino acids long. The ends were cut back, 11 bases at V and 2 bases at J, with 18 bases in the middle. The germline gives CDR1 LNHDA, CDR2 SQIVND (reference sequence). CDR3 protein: CASQGGGPTNEKLFF. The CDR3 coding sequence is TGTGCCTCTCAAGGGGGGGGTCCGACTAATGAAAAACTGTTTTTT.

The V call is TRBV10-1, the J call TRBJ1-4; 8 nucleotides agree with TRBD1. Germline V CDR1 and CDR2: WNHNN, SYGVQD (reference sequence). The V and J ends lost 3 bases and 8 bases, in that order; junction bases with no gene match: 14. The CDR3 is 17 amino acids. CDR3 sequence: CASSDAAGGEVGEKLFF. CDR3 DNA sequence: TGCGCCAGCAGTGACGCGGCAGGGGGCGAAGTCGGGGAAAAACTGTTTTTT.

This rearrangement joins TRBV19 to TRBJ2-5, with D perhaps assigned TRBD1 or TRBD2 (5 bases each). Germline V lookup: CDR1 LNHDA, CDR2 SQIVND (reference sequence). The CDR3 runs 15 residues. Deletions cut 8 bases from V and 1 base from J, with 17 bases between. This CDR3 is CASRNTPGTQETQYF. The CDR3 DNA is TGTGCCAGTCGGAATACACCGGGGACCCAAGAGACCCAGTACTTC.

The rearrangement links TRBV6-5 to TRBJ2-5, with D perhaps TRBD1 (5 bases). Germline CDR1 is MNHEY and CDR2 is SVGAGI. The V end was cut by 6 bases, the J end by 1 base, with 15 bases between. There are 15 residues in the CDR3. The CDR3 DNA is TGTGCCAGCAGCCCCTCCGGACAAGGCCAAGAGACCCAGTACTTC. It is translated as CASSPSGQGQETQYF.

CDR3 protein: CASRAGLAGGPAYEQYF. DNA of the CDR3: TGTGCCAGCAGAGCTGGACTAGCGGGAGGCCCCGCGTACGAGCAGTACTTC. This chain uses TRBV28 with TRBJ2-5, with 14 bases that match TRBD2. The DNA end is more similar to TRBJ2-7, so the J call may be wrong. The CDR3 runs to 17 residues. Germline V gene data show CDR1 as MDHEN and CDR2 as SYDVKM.

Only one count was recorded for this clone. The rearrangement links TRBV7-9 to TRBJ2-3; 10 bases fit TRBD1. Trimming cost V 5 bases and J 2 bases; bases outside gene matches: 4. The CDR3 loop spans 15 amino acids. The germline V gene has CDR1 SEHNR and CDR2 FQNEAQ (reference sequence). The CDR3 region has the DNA TGTGCCAGCAGCCGGGACAGGGGCTTCACAGATACGCAGTATTTT. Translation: CASSRDRGFTDTQYF.